What follows are 6 T cell receptor beta chains derived from one specimen sequenced in a study of blood T cell repertoires in COVID-19. Assay used: immunoSEQ multiplex PCR; TCRdb lists only in-frame clones, some missing. The table shows approximately 160,000 clones, with approximately 83% occurring only once. Sequenced material: peripheral blood. These receptor sequences come from a man aged 70 or older who had recovered from COVID-19.

This clone was seen only once. The chain employs TRBV12-5 and TRBJ2-7, with 7 bases lining up with TRBD1. The V segment lost 5 bases and the J segment 4 bases; nucleotides outside the gene matches: 11. Germline V gene lookup returns CDR1 LGHNT and CDR2 FRNRAP. This CDR3 region has 15 residues. CDR3 region: CASGNPGQLLYEQYF. The CDR3 nucleotides read TGTGCTAGTGGTAATCCGGGACAGCTTTTATACGAGCAGTACTTC.

This clone is a singleton in its sample. The chain is built from TRBV18 and TRBJ1-6; 7 positions agree with TRBD1. The V segment lost 4 bases and the J segment 4 bases; nucleotides outside the gene matches: 1. This CDR3 has 14 residues. Germline V gene sequence: CDR1 KGHSH, CDR2 LQKENI. The CDR3 region has the DNA TGTGCCAGCTCACTACAGGGGTATAATTCACCCCTCCACTTT. Translation gives CASSLQGYNSPLHF.

The V and J genes are TRBV7-8 and TRBJ1-2; no clear D gene. The CDR3 contains 14 residues. Germline CDR1 SGHVS, CDR2 FQNEAQ. The V end lost 1 base, the J end lost 2 bases, and 8 bases lay between the germline ends. CDR3 residues: CASSLELRNYGYTF. Here the CDR3 DNA reads TGTGCCAGCAGCTTAGAGTTACGGAACTATGGCTACACCTTC.

This chain links TRBV6-5 with TRBJ2-7; tentative D call: TRBD1 (6 bases). Trimming left V 8 bases short and J 3 bases short, with 17 bases between. This CDR3 spans 14 amino acids. Per germline, CDR1 MNHEY and CDR2 SVGAGI. The CDR3 region is CASRKQGINYEQYF. The CDR3 region has the DNA TGTGCCAGCCGGAAACAGGGTATTAACTACGAGCAGTACTTC.

With regard to this clone: Other DNA sequences in the same sample also yield this CDR3. The chain carries TRBV30 and TRBJ2-7; the match to TRBD1 covers 8 bases. The trim removed 5 bases at V and 1 base at J, leaving 1 base unmatched. Germline CDR1 reads GTSNPN; CDR2 reads SVGIG (reference sequence). The CDR3 contains 12 residues. The CDR3 coding sequence is TGTGCCTGGGGGACAGGTTCCTACGAGCAGTACTTC. Encoded protein: CAWGTGSYEQYF.

This clone was detected only a few times. V and J are TRBV14 and TRBJ1-2, with a possible D match to TRBD1 (5 bases). CDR3 length: 15 amino acids. Trimming left V 0 bases short and J 6 bases short, with 14 bases between. Germline CDR1 is SGHDN and CDR2 is FVKESK. The DNA of the CDR3 is TGTGCCAGCAGCCAAGATCGCCAGGGCCTCAATGGCTACACCTTC. It is translated as CASSQDRQGLNGYTF.